This section outlines one T cell receptor (beta chain) sequence together with its context. TCRdb's copy holds only in-frame clones and misses some; the assay was immunoSEQ multiplex PCR. The table shows about 69,000 clones, with roughly 93% occurring only once. The sample is drawn from a study of T cell changes during pregnancy in multiple sclerosis. V gave up 0 bases and J gave up 2 bases, with 13 bases separating them. CDR1 is LGHNA, CDR2 YSLEER, per germline. The CDR3 loop spans 17 amino acids. The starting material was peripheral blood, obtained in the third trimester of pregnancy. The chain carries TRBV4-3 and TRBJ1-4; D is perhaps TRBD1 (5 bases). The TCR was taken from a female donor with multiple sclerosis, enrolled in a pregnancy study. CDR3 loop: CASSQDGEGWTNEKLFF. DNA for the CDR3: TGCGCCAGCAGCCAAGATGGGGAGGGGTGGACTAATGAAAAACTGTTTTTT.